Listed here are 20 T cell receptor beta chains from one sample, sequenced in a study of T cell repertoires in cytomegalovirus infection. A single record per CDR3 protein comes from TCRdb applying MiXCR to the reads. The repertoire holds tens of thousands of distinct CDR3 sequences, with 4% as singletons. Sequences were obtained from PBMCs. These receptors were collected from a human donor in good health (CMV status not recorded). Some clones in this sample may be carry-over from other donors' samples.

This clonotype was seen repeatedly, ten times or more. The chain combines TRBV7-2 with TRBJ2-7, with D possibly called TRBD1 or TRBD2 (5 bases each). Germline V lookup: CDR1 SGHTA, CDR2 FQGNSA. The V end lost 3 bases, the J end lost 3 bases, and 9 bases lay between the germline ends. The CDR3 loop spans 13 amino acids. This CDR3 reads CASSFGTYYEQYF. CDR3 in DNA: TGTGCCAGCAGCTTCGGGACCTACTACGAGCAGTACTTC.

The sample holds many counts of this clonotype. The V gene is TRBV7-2, the J gene TRBJ2-1; the D gene is possibly TRBD1 (5 bases). The V and J ends lost 3 bases and 5 bases respectively, with 14 bases between them. CDR1 is SGHTA, CDR2 FQGNSA, per germline. The CDR3 covers 15 residues. This CDR3 is CASSFLSGSHNEQFF. CDR3 sequence (DNA): TGTGCCAGCAGCTTTTTGTCAGGGTCCCACAATGAGCAGTTCTTC.

This clonotype was counted at least ten times. The rearrangement links TRBV7-2 to TRBJ2-5, with 9 bases aligning to TRBD2. Germline loops: CDR1 SGHTA, CDR2 FQGNSA. The J segment lost 3 bases and the V segment lost 6 bases, leaving 8 bases of the junction unmatched. The CDR3 spans 15 residues. CDR3 nucleotide sequence: TGTGCCAGCAGGCCCCCGGGACTAGCTAAAGAGACCCAGTACTTC. It specifies CASRPPGLAKETQYF.

In its sample, this clonotype was seen many times. The chain uses TRBV7-6 and TRBJ1-3; D might be TRBD1 (6 bases). Trimming left V 3 bases short and J 6 bases short, with 15 bases between. The germline V gene has CDR1 SGHVS and CDR2 FNYEAQ. The CDR3 length is 15 residues. The CDR3 DNA reads TGTGCCAGCAGCTTGACACAGGGATTGGAAAACACCATATATTTT. This gives the protein CASSLTQGLENTIYF.

This clonotype has just a few counts. The V and J genes are TRBV29-1 and TRBJ1-1, with no clear D. The CDR3 sequence is 12 residues long. V lost 6 bases and J lost 3, with 11 bases in between. Germline V CDR1 and CDR2: SQVTM, ANQGSEA. In DNA, the CDR3 is TGCAGCGTCGCCGGGTCTGACACTGAAGCTTTCTTT. Residues: CSVAGSDTEAFF.

This clonotype was detected ten times or more. The V call is TRBV28, the J call TRBJ2-2; TRBD2 matches at 9 bases. V gave up 11 bases and J gave up 7 bases; unmatched junction bases: 11. The CDR3 spans 14 residues. Germline V gene sequence: CDR1 MDHEN, CDR2 SYDVKM. CDR3 in DNA: TGTGCCGATGGGCGGGAGGGCCCTCTCGGGGAGCTGTTTTTT. Amino acids: CADGREGPLGELFF.

This clonotype was counted at least ten times. The chain recombines TRBV7-2 with TRBJ2-5; D not resolved. This CDR3 has 13 amino acids. Trimming left V 1 base short and J 4 bases short, with 7 bases between. The germline V gene encodes CDR1 SGHTA and CDR2 FQGNSA. CDR3 in amino acids: CASSLDGRETQYF. Here the CDR3 DNA reads TGTGCCAGCAGCTTAGATGGCCGAGAGACCCAGTACTTC.

This clonotype was seen ten or more times. The V call is TRBV7-2, the J call TRBJ1-4, with 9 positions matching TRBD1. CDR1 and CDR2 from the germline V gene are SGHTA and FQGNSA. Trimming removed 5 bases from V and 8 bases from J; junction bases left unmatched: 6. The CDR3 length is 14 residues. CDR3 protein: CASSPTGGKEKLFF. Here the CDR3 DNA reads TGTGCCAGCAGCCCGACAGGGGGAAAGGAAAAACTGTTTTTT.

This clonotype was picked up many times. J is TRBJ1-3 and V is TRBV7-6; possible D gene TRBD1, 6 bases. Germline CDR1 reads SGHVS; CDR2 reads FNYEAQ. V shed 1 base and J shed 4 bases, with 14 bases lying between them. The CDR3 contains 16 residues. CDR3 protein: CASSLVATGKGNTIYF. The CDR3, as DNA: TGTGCCAGCAGCTTAGTTGCTACAGGGAAGGGAAACACCATATATTTT.

This clonotype showed up many times. V and J are TRBV7-2 and TRBJ2-7, with 7 bases fitting TRBD2. The CDR3 is 13 residues long. J was trimmed by 6 bases and V by 1 base; bases with no gene match: 3. Germline lookup yields CDR1 SGHTA and CDR2 FQGNSA. CDR3 in DNA: TGTGCCAGCAGCTTAGGTACTAGCGCCGAGCAGTACTTC. It codes for CASSLGTSAEQYF.

This clonotype was found many times. The chain joins TRBV7-8 to TRBJ2-7, with unresolved D. Germline V gene lookup returns CDR1 SGHVS and CDR2 FQNEAQ. V lost 2 bases to trimming and J lost 3 bases, with 5 bases between them. CDR3 length equals 12 residues. CDR3 DNA: TGTGCCAGCAGCTTAATTGGCTACGAGCAGTACTTC. It translates to CASSLIGYEQYF.

The sample holds many counts of this clonotype. The chain combines TRBV7-2 with TRBJ2-7; the match to TRBD1 covers 7 bases. The CDR3 runs to 15 residues. The ends lost 2 bases at V and 2 bases at J; junction bases unmatched: 6. Germline assignment: CDR1 SGHTA and CDR2 FQGNSA. CDR3 sequence reads: CASSLTRDRTYEQYF. The CDR3 bases are TGTGCCAGCAGCTTAACCCGGGACAGAACCTACGAGCAGTACTTC.

This clonotype was detected ten times or more. The chain joins TRBV27 to TRBJ1-2; perhaps TRBD1 as D (5 bases). Germline CDR1 is MNHEY and CDR2 is SMNVEV (reference sequence). The V and J ends lost 7 bases and 4 bases respectively, with 13 bases between them. The CDR3 consists of 13 residues. The CDR3 protein is CASTGRTGYGYTF. CDR3 nucleotides: TGTGCCAGCACAGGGAGGACGGGCTATGGCTACACCTTC.

The table lists this clonotype with many counts. The V call is TRBV2, the J call TRBJ1-6; D is undetermined. The CDR3 has 14 amino acids. Trimming cost V 2 bases and J 5 bases, with 7 bases left between them. Germline V gene data show CDR1 as SNHLY and CDR2 as FYNNEI. CDR3 protein: CASSEKRNNSPLHF. The CDR3 DNA sequence: TGTGCCAGCAGTGAAAAGCGGAATAATTCACCCCTCCACTTT.

This clonotype was detected many times. At one end the junction does not follow the germline gene, possibly because of a read error. The chain carries TRBV7-8 and TRBJ2-5, with D possibly being TRBD2 (5 bases). The germline V gene has CDR1 SGHVS and CDR2 FQNEAQ. CDR3 length equals 13 residues. CDR3 residues: CASRFLGEETQYF. The CDR3 DNA sequence: TGTGCCAGCCGCTTTTTGGGAGAAGAGACCCAGTACTTC.

The sample holds many counts of this clonotype. The chain joins TRBV10-3 to TRBJ2-1; 8 bases align to TRBD2. In germline, CDR1 is ENHRY, CDR2 SYGVKD. The CDR3 spans 14 residues. Unmatched junction bases numbered 4, after V lost 7 bases and J lost 2 bases. CDR3 coding DNA: TGTGCCATCAAACGGGAGGGGACCTACAATGAGCAGTTCTTC. Its protein product is CAIKREGTYNEQFF.

This clonotype has at least ten counts. For the CDR3, the DNA is TGTGCCAGCAGCAACAAGAGTCCGGGCTATGGCTACACCTTC. Protein: CASSNKSPGYGYTF. This chain connects TRBV7-2 to TRBJ1-2; D is ambiguous. CDR1 is SGHTA and CDR2 is FQGNSA in the germline V gene. This CDR3 has 14 residues. Trimming stripped 5 bases from V and 4 bases from J, with 14 bases between.

By share, this clonotype ranks as medium-sized. CDR3 protein: CASSFPGQGRKLFF. In DNA, the CDR3 is TGTGCCAGCAGTTTTCCTGGACAGGGGAGAAAACTGTTTTTT. The rearrangement uses TRBV7-2 and TRBJ1-4, with 9 bases identical to TRBD1. Germline V CDR1 and CDR2: SGHTA, FQGNSA. This CDR3 has 14 residues. After removal of 6 bases from V and 10 bases from J, the junction contained 9 bases not matched to a gene. Looking up the rest from reference TRBV7-2 and TRBJ1-4 gives the full variable domain: GAGVSQSPSNKVTEKGKDVELRCDPISGHTALYWYRQSLGQGLEFLIYFQGNSAPDKSGLPSDRFSAERTGGSVSTLTIQRTQQEDSAVYLCASSFPGQGRKLFFGSGTQLSVL.

This clonotype was seen many times. The V call is TRBV7-2, the J call TRBJ2-5; D unresolved. Germline CDR1 is SGHTA and CDR2 is FQGNSA. Trimming took off 1 base at V and 1 base at J, with 4 bases between the two ends. CDR3 size: 13 residues. In DNA, the CDR3 is TGTGCCAGCAGCTTAGACGGCCAAGAGACCCAGTACTTC. Its protein product is CASSLDGQETQYF.

There are many counts of this clonotype. V gene TRBV7-6 combines with J gene TRBJ2-7, with TRBD2 matching 7 bases. CDR1 and CDR2 (germline): SGHVS, FNYEAQ. J gave up 0 bases and V 4 bases, and 15 bases lay outside the gene matches. The CDR3 length is 18 residues. The CDR3 loop is CASSSDNRGSGHSYEQYF. The CDR3 DNA sequence: TGTGCCAGCAGCTCAGACAACCGGGGTAGCGGGCACTCCTACGAGCAGTACTTC. Looking up the rest from reference TRBV7-6 and TRBJ2-7 gives the full variable domain: GAGVSQSPRYKVTKRGQDVALRCDPISGHVSLYWYRQALGQGPEFLTYFNYEAQQDKSGLPNDRFSAERPEGSISTLTIQRTEQRDSAMYRCASSSDNRGSGHSYEQYFGPGTRLTVT.